Following are 3 T cell receptor beta chains from one sample sequenced in a study of PD-1 blockade in mismatch repair-deficient tumors. Profiled with immunoSEQ multiplex PCR; TCRdb holds only in-frame clones, not every one. The sample includes around 38,000 clones, about 76% of them seen just once. This specimen was peripheral blood, taken 4 weeks after starting pembrolizumab. These receptors were obtained from an adult with mismatch repair-deficient cancer.

A single count supports this clone. V usage is TRBV5-1 and J usage is TRBJ1-2; D uncertain. CDR3 length equals 14 residues. CDR1 is SGHRS, CDR2 YFSETQ, per germline. V lost 4 bases and J 4 bases, leaving 14 bases between the germline ends. CDR3 sequence (DNA): TGCGCCAGCAGCCAGGAAGGGCCCGGCTATGGCTACACCTTC. This gives the protein CASSQEGPGYGYTF.

This clone was found a few times. The gene calls are TRBV29-1 and TRBJ1-2; no clear D. The CDR3 sequence is 15 residues long. V gave up 0 bases and J gave up 6 bases, with 17 bases separating them. The V gene's germline CDR1 is SQVTM and CDR2 ANQGSEA. CDR3 DNA sequence: TGCAGCGTTGAAGATGGTTGGGTCGACTCGAATGGCTACACCTTC. It yields the protein CSVEDGWVDSNGYTF.

The gene calls are TRBV28 and TRBJ1-3; no definite D call. Germline V lookup: CDR1 MDHEN, CDR2 SYDVKM. The length of the CDR3 is 15 residues. V was trimmed by 3 bases and J by 3 bases, leaving 12 bases between them. DNA for the CDR3: TGTGCCAGCAGTTTTGGGTCCAATCTTGGAAACACCATATATTTT. This sequence encodes CASSFGSNLGNTIYF.